This T cell receptor beta chain comes out of a study of T-cell memory formation after mild COVID-19. Study-wide background: Clusters of TCRs were largely donor specific.

The length of the CDR3 is 13 residues. General study findings and limits: Several responding clones turned up in pre-infection memory, indicating that cross-reactive memory may have taken part. While clones contracting from day 15 to 85 were balanced between CD4 and CD8, later expanders leaned CD4+.

Using its own MiXCR run on the 5' RACE reads, TCRdb lists one record per CDR3 protein. Here the sample spans 350,000 to 550,000 distinct CDR3 sequences, more than 15% being singletons. Points on this clonotype: Its antigen is as yet unknown. Germline and junction disagree at one end, which may indicate a read error.

J is TRBJ1-1 and V is TRBV12-3 or TRBV12-4, with unresolved D. The sample consisted of PBMCs or a T cell subset sorted from them (not recorded which). This receptor was identified in a man younger than 30 who had mild COVID-19 (a few samples of this study predate the infection). Cell type and time point are not known. CDR3 sequence (DNA): TGTGCCAGCAGTTTAGTAGGGAACCCTGAAGCTTTCTTT. It encodes CASSLVGNPEAFF.